A selection of T cell receptor beta chains follows, all from one sample in a study of shared clonotypes between healthy human individuals. Sequenced by immunoSEQ multiplex PCR; TCRdb stores in-frame clones only, minus some. The sample holds roughly 490,000 clones, less than 80% seen once. Sequenced sample: PBMCs. These receptors originate from a woman aged 40 to 49 in good health. Some clones in this sample may be carry-over from other donors' samples. Both conserved end residues are part of each CDR3. Each record gives: V gene, J gene, clone size, CDR3 protein. Not all rows give a size; the values are once, few, many and, for expanded clones, a class.

v_gene: TRBV7-9
j_gene: TRBJ1-1
abundance: .
CDR3aa: CASSLQGVGTEAFF

v_gene: TRBV5-1
j_gene: TRBJ2-7
abundance: .
CDR3aa: CASSTGTVEVYEQYF

v_gene: TRBV7-8
j_gene: TRBJ2-2
abundance: .
CDR3aa: CASSLARSNTGELFF

v_gene: TRBV6-4
j_gene: TRBJ2-1
abundance: .
CDR3aa: CASSSGSGNEQFF

v_gene: TRBV18
j_gene: TRBJ2-3
abundance: once
CDR3aa: CASQQGKFSTDTQYF

v_gene: TRBV6-5
j_gene: TRBJ1-3
abundance: few
CDR3aa: CASSLTGGKGNTIYF

v_gene: TRBV11-1
j_gene: TRBJ2-2
abundance: .
CDR3aa: CASSGLAGGPFTGELFF

v_gene: TRBV7-3
j_gene: TRBJ2-1
abundance: .
CDR3aa: CASSGGLGSYNEQFF

v_gene: TRBV6-1
j_gene: TRBJ2-1
abundance: .
CDR3aa: CASSEGLARINEQFF

v_gene: TRBV4-1
j_gene: TRBJ1-4
abundance: .
CDR3aa: CASSRTGGAGGEKLFF

v_gene: TRBV5-1
j_gene: TRBJ2-2
abundance: .
CDR3aa: CASSLKIPTGGITGELFF

v_gene: TRBV28
j_gene: TRBJ2-1
abundance: few
CDR3aa: CASSLSGRLAGGLEFF

v_gene: TRBV6-5
j_gene: TRBJ1-2
abundance: once
CDR3aa: CASSYSQGAAYYGYTF

v_gene: TRBV4-3
j_gene: TRBJ2-1
abundance: .
CDR3aa: CASSPTTTSGRTPYNEQFF

v_gene: TRBV7-9
j_gene: TRBJ1-1
abundance: .
CDR3aa: CASSFRVTTEAFF

v_gene: TRBV5-1
j_gene: TRBJ2-2
abundance: .
CDR3aa: CASSFSGYRAGELFF

v_gene: TRBV19
j_gene: TRBJ1-1
abundance: .
CDR3aa: CASSIGRGQVNTEAFF

v_gene: TRBV18
j_gene: TRBJ1-2
abundance: few
CDR3aa: CASSPPGVRYTTNYGYTF

v_gene: TRBV11-2
j_gene: TRBJ1-4
abundance: .
CDR3aa: CASSLAPAVAEKLFF

v_gene: TRBV7-9
j_gene: TRBJ2-7
abundance: .
CDR3aa: CASSRDSLSYEQYF

v_gene: TRBV29-1
j_gene: TRBJ2-1
abundance: .
CDR3aa: CSVGEGSGEQFF

v_gene: TRBV19
j_gene: TRBJ2-5
abundance: .
CDR3aa: CASSTPGLQEAQYF